The following is a T cell receptor beta chain sequence with its context. Its antigen is as yet unknown. The germline CDR1 and CDR2 sequences are SGHAT and FQNNGV. CDR3 length: 15 amino acids. V lost 3 bases, J lost 5 bases, and 6 bases stayed unmatched. These data originate in a study of T cell responses to AZD1222 COVID-19 vaccine. Study-wide context: Second-dose intervals of approximately 4 or approximately 12 weeks were pooled.

Produced via immunoSEQ multiplex PCR; TCRdb's table is partial and in-frame only. The repertoire holds roughly 130,000 clones, just over 85% seen once, with under 9.5% in the top ten. Study-level results: Spike-specific TCR depth and breadth grew after two AZD1222 doses.

This rearrangement joins TRBV11-2 to TRBJ2-2; TRBD1 matches 7 bases. The sequence was obtained from an adult in good health. This sample comprised peripheral blood, obtained on day 0 of AZD1222 vaccination. CDR3 sequence (DNA): TGTGCCAGCAGCTTGGGGACAGTGGAGACCGGGGAGCTGTTTTTT. Amino acid sequence: CASSLGTVETGELFF.